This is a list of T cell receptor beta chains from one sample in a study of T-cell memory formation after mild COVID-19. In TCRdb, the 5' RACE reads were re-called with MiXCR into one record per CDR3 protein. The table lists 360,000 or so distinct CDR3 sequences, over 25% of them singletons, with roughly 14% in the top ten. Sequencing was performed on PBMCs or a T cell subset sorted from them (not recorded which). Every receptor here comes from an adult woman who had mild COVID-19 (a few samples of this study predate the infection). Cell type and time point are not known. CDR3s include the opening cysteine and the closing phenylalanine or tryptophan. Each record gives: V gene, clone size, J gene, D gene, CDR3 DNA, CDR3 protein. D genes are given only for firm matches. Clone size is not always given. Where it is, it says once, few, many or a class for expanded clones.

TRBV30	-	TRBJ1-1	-	TGTGCCTGGAGTGAAGAGGGGCTCACTGAAGCTTTCTTT	CAWSEEGLTEAFF
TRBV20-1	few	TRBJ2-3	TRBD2	TGCAGTGCAAGGGGACTAGCGGGAGTTGGTGATACGCAGTATTTT	CSARGLAGVGDTQYF
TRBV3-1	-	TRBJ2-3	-	TGTGCCAGCCTCGGAACAGTCAATCCAGATACGCAGTATTTT	CASLGTVNPDTQYF
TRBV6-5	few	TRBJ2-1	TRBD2	TGTGCCAGCAGTCCCGGCGGGAGCCCGGTCTACAATGAGCAGTTCTTC	CASSPGGSPVYNEQFF
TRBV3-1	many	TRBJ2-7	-	TGTGCCAGCAGCCAAGGGGGACATTCATCGCAGTACTTC	CASSQGGHSSQYF
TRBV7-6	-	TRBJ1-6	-	TGTGCCAGCAGCCCACGGGGTTCGAATTCACCCCTCCACTTT	CASSPRGSNSPLHF
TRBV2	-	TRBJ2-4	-	TGTGCCAGCAGTGAAGGCCACCAAGTCTTGTACTTC	CASSEGHQVLYF
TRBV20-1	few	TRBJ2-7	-	TGCAGTGCTACCCGAGCGGATATAAGCTCCTACGAGCAGTACTTC	CSATRADISSYEQYF
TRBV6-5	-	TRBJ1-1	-	TGTGCCAGCAGAAAAGGAGGGTCCACTGAAGCTTTCTTT	CASRKGGSTEAFF
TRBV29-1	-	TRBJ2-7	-	TGCAGCGTCGAGACAATGGAGTCCTACGAGCAGTACTTC	CSVETMESYEQYF
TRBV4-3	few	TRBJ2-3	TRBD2	TGCGCCAGCAGCCAAAGGCTTCGGGCTAGCGGGAGGAGTACAGATACGCAGTATTTT	CASSQRLRASGRSTDTQYF
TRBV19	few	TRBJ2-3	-	TGTGCCAGTAGTATAGCGGCGGCCACAGATACGCAGTATTTT	CASSIAAATDTQYF
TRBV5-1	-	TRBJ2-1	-	TGCGCCAGCAGCTTCGGGGAACTTTCCTACAATGAGCAGTTCTTC	CASSFGELSYNEQFF
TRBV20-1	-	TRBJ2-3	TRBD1	TGCAGTGCTAGAGACGGACAGGGGGGTGCAGATACGCAGTATTTT	CSARDGQGGADTQYF
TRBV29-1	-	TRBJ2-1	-	TGCAGCGTTGCATCCCCTATAACTTCTGTGCAGTTCTTC	CSVASPITSVQFF
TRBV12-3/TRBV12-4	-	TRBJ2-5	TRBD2	TGTGCCAGCAGTCCTACAGCGGGAGTGTGGCAAGAGACCCAGTACTTC	CASSPTAGVWQETQYF
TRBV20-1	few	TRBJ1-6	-	TGCAGTGCTGGACCGAAGGGCGCTGGATCACCCCTCCACTTT	CSAGPKGAGSPLHF
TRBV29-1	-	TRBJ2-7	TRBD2	TGCAGCGTTGAAGTGGCTAGCGGGAGAGGAGGGGAGCAGTACTTC	CSVEVASGRGGEQYF
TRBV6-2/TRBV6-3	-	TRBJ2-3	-	TGTGCCAGCAGTTATTTGACCGCCGCCGGGGGCACAGATACGCAGTATTTT	CASSYLTAAGGTDTQYF
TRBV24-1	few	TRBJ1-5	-	TGTGCCACCAGTGAAGGATCTAGCAATCAGCCCCAGCATTTT	CATSEGSSNQPQHF
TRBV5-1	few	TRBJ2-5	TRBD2	TGCGCCAGCAGCCTTGGGGGCGGGAGGAATCTAGAGACCCAGTACTTC	CASSLGGGRNLETQYF
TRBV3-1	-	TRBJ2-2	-	TGTTCCAGCAGCCAAGATTGGCAGACCCATTCGTCCGGGGAGCTGTTTTTT	CSSSQDWQTHSSGELFF
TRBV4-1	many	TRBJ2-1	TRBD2	TGCGCCAGCAGCCAGGGACTAGCGGGAGCCAATGAGCAGTTCTTC	CASSQGLAGANEQFF
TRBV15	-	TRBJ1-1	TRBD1	TGTGCCACCAGCAGAGATACCGACAGGGGACTCCCTGAAGCTTTCTTT	CATSRDTDRGLPEAFF
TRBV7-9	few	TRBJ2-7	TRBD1	TGTGCCAGCATGAGGGGGCGGCAGGGGGCCTACGAGCAGTACTTC	CASMRGRQGAYEQYF
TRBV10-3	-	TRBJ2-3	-	TGTGCCACAAGCCGGGACTCCACGGGAGATACGCAGTATTTT	CATSRDSTGDTQYF
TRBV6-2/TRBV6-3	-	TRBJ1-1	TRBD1	TGTGCCAGCAGTTGCGTCCGGGACAGGGGCCTTCTGAACACTGAAGCTTTCTTT	CASSCVRDRGLLNTEAFF
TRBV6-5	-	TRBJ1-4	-	TGTGCCAGCAGTTACTCATGGGGCGGGAATGAAAAACTGTTTTTT	CASSYSWGGNEKLFF
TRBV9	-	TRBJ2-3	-	TGTGCCAGCAGCCGAGCGGAACTTAGCACAGATACGCAGTATTTT	CASSRAELSTDTQYF
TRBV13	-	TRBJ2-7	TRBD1	TGTGCCAGCAGCTCACAAACGACAGGGCCACATTACGAGCAGTACTTC	CASSSQTTGPHYEQYF
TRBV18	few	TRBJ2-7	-	TGTGCCAGCTCACCACCCGGAACCGGGTTCGGGCAGTACTTC	CASSPPGTGFGQYF
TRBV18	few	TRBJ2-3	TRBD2	TGTGCCAGCTCACCGACTAGCGGCCCAGATACGCAGTATTTT	CASSPTSGPDTQYF